This T cell receptor (beta chain) emerged from a study of T cell responses to AZD1222 COVID-19 vaccine. Study-level information: Some second doses came at about 4 weeks and others at about 12 weeks; these were pooled.

This CDR3 has 15 amino acids. V was cut by 4 bases and J by 0 bases, with 12 bases left in between. Looked up from germline, CDR1 is LNHDA and CDR2 is SQIVND (reference sequence). TCRdb's table, derived via immunoSEQ multiplex PCR, lists solely in-frame clones and lacks some. The repertoire holds around 69,000 clones, with roughly 84% as singletons. Remarks on this clone: Its antigen remains unidentified.

Study-wide points: Within unmutated variant regions lay the reported targets of nearly half of spike-specific TCRs. Among vaccine-associated CD4 TCRs, coverage spanned spike, with dominance at 160-218 and 743-854. Among the donors, most were white British and more were female, and clonal diversity was possibly underestimated.

This TCR was sampled from an adult in good health. The chain combines TRBV19 with TRBJ1-1; no clear D. The sequencing used peripheral blood, collected on day 0 of AZD1222 vaccination. Here the CDR3 DNA reads TGTGCCAGTAGTACGCCTCGCAATCTGAACACTGAAGCTTTCTTT. Its protein product is CASSTPRNLNTEAFF.